A single sample gave rise to the 23 T cell receptor beta chains below, sequenced in a study of blood T cell repertoires in COVID-19. Profiling relied on immunoSEQ multiplex PCR, and the TCRdb table lists in-frame clones only, not all of them. The table has 100,000 to 120,000 clones, more than 70% seen once; the top ten hold roughly 5%. The sequenced sample was peripheral blood. The receptors derive from a woman aged 55 to 70 with COVID-19, enrolled during active disease.

The chain couples TRBV7-6 to TRBJ1-6, with D unresolved. This CDR3 has 15 residues. The germline V and J ends were trimmed by 2 bases and 7 bases, with 12 bases remaining between them. Germline V gives CDR1 SGHVS, CDR2 FNYEAQ. This CDR3 reads CASSLNGMPNSPLHF. The CDR3 DNA follows: TGTGCCAGCAGCTTAAACGGGATGCCAAATTCACCCCTCCACTTT.

CDR3 in amino acids: CASSTATGHYGYTF. In nucleotides, the CDR3 is TGTGCCAGTAGTACGGCGACAGGGCACTATGGCTACACCTTC. The chain recombines TRBV19 with TRBJ1-2; 7 bases match TRBD1. This CDR3 contains 14 residues. Per germline, CDR1 LNHDA and CDR2 SQIVND (reference sequence). Trimming took 4 bases from V and 3 from J; bases not matched to a gene: 5.

V usage is TRBV19 and J usage is TRBJ2-1, with D possibly being TRBD2 (5 bases). This CDR3 is 14 amino acids long. Germline V lookup: CDR1 LNHDA, CDR2 SQIVND (reference sequence). Trimming cost V 4 bases and J 7 bases, with 14 bases left between them. The CDR3 nucleotides are TGTGCCAGTAGTACCCAGGACTTACGGAATGAGCAGTTCTTC. Residues: CASSTQDLRNEQFF.

This chain connects TRBV25-1 to TRBJ1-5; 10 bases are a match to TRBD1. Looked up from germline, CDR1 is MGHDK and CDR2 is SYGVNS. This CDR3 is built from 15 residues. V dropped 5 bases and J dropped 7; count of bases not matched to a gene: 8. CDR3 sequence: CASSSTGTGEQPQHF. Written as DNA, the CDR3 is TGTGCCAGCAGTTCAACCGGGACAGGGGAACAGCCCCAGCATTTT.

The CDR3 DNA reads as TGTGCCAGCAGCGAAGGGACAGCGAGTACGAACACTGAAGCTTTCTTT. Its protein product is CASSEGTASTNTEAFF. V usage is TRBV9 and J usage is TRBJ1-1; 7 nucleotides agree with TRBD1. The CDR3 extends over 16 amino acids. V trimming: 3 bases; J trimming: 1 base; junction bases outside the gene matches: 9. The germline V gene encodes CDR1 SGDLS and CDR2 YYNGEE.

The chain joins TRBV7-8 to TRBJ2-1; perhaps TRBD2 as D (6 bases). V lost 5 bases and J lost 0, with 14 bases in between. CDR3 length equals 16 residues. Germline-derived CDR1 and CDR2 are SGHVS and FQNEAQ. The CDR3 DNA is TGTGCCAGCAGCGCCGGGACTTACAGCTCCTACAATGAGCAGTTCTTC. Protein sequence: CASSAGTYSSYNEQFF. Based on the CDR3 plus reference TRBV7-8 and TRBJ2-1, the full variable domain is GAGVSQSPRYKVAKRGQDVALRCDPISGHVSLFWYQQALGQGPEFLTYFQNEAQLDKSGLPSDRFFAERPEGSVSTLKIQRTQQEDSAVYLCASSAGTYSSYNEQFFGPGTRLTVL.

The J gene is TRBJ2-3, the V gene TRBV28; D is possibly TRBD2 (6 bases). The ends were cut back, 6 bases at V and 2 bases at J, with 15 bases in the middle. Looked up from germline, CDR1 is MDHEN and CDR2 is SYDVKM. The CDR3 sequence is 15 residues long. Here the CDR3 DNA reads TGTGCCAGCAGCCCCGGAGGGGAACACACAGATACGCAGTATTTT. It translates to CASSPGGEHTDTQYF. Together with reference TRBV28 and TRBJ2-3, the CDR3 gives the full variable domain: DVKVTQSSRYLVKRTGEKVFLECVQDMDHENMFWYRQDPGLGLRLIYFSYDVKMKEKGDIPEGYSVSREKKERFSLILESASTNQTSMYLCASSPGGEHTDTQYFGPGTRLTVL.

A single count supports this clone. The V and J genes are TRBV10-3 and TRBJ2-1; 9 nucleotides match TRBD2. The CDR3 is 15 amino acids. J gave up 8 bases and V 1 base, and 6 bases lay outside the gene matches. Germline values: CDR1 ENHRY, CDR2 SYGVKD. The CDR3 here is CAISEYGSGGDEQFF. The DNA for the CDR3 is TGTGCCATCAGTGAGTATGGTAGCGGGGGCGATGAGCAGTTCTTC.

The chain is built from TRBV7-2 and TRBJ1-1, with TRBD1 identical over 9 bases. CDR3 length equals 15 residues. V trimming: 6 bases; J trimming: 4 bases; junction bases outside the gene matches: 9. CDR1 SGHTA and CDR2 FQGNSA come from the germline V gene. The CDR3 loop is CASRPRRQGVTEAFF. The DNA of the CDR3 is TGTGCCAGCAGGCCAAGGAGACAGGGGGTCACTGAAGCTTTCTTT.

The V gene is TRBV6-5, the J gene TRBJ1-5, with D possibly being TRBD1 (5 bases). This CDR3 is 16 amino acids long. The germline V gene has CDR1 MNHEY and CDR2 SVGAGI. V lost 2 bases to trimming and J lost 2 bases, with 13 bases between them. CDR3 residues: CASSYRAGGRNQPQHF. As DNA, the CDR3 is TGTGCCAGCAGTTACCGCGCGGGGGGACGCAATCAGCCCCAGCATTTT.

V and J are TRBV14 and TRBJ1-1; possible D gene TRBD1, 5 bases. With 6 bases removed from V and 3 bases from J, the gap between germline ends came to 11 bases. Looked up from germline, CDR1 is SGHDN and CDR2 is FVKESK. The CDR3 length is 13 residues. CDR3 DNA sequence: TGTGCCAGCAGACAGGTATCTTACACTGAAGCTTTCTTT. It yields the protein CASRQVSYTEAFF.

The rearrangement joins TRBV15 to TRBJ2-7, with 7 bases that match TRBD1. CDR1 LNHNV and CDR2 YYDKDF come from the germline V gene (reference sequence). V lost 0 bases, J lost 2 bases, and 13 bases stayed unmatched. The CDR3 contains 18 residues. DNA of the CDR3: TGTGCCACCAGCAGAGATCCCACATTTACAGGGGAAGCCTACGAGCAGTACTTC. Protein sequence: CATSRDPTFTGEAYEQYF.

The rearrangement uses TRBV6-5 and TRBJ2-5; the match to TRBD2 covers 7 bases. Unmatched junction bases numbered 9, after V lost 4 bases and J lost 7 bases. Germline V gene lookup returns CDR1 MNHEY and CDR2 SVGAGI. The CDR3 loop spans 14 amino acids. The CDR3 region is CASSFATWGGTQYF. Written as DNA, the CDR3 is TGTGCCAGCAGTTTCGCGACTTGGGGGGGGACCCAGTACTTC.

This clone has a single count. This chain connects TRBV15 to TRBJ1-5, with D maybe TRBD1 (5 bases). The germline V gene encodes CDR1 LNHNV and CDR2 YYDKDF (reference sequence). The CDR3 extends over 17 amino acids. V gave up 4 bases and J gave up 3 bases, with 19 bases separating them. CDR3 protein: CATSTPRREQVNQPQHF. The DNA for the CDR3 is TGTGCCACCAGCACCCCCAGAAGAGAACAGGTCAATCAGCCCCAGCATTTT.

The J gene is TRBJ1-6, the V gene TRBV3-1 (or the pseudogene TRBV3-2), with TRBD1 matching over 8 bases. The trim removed 0 bases at V and 8 bases at J, leaving 12 bases unmatched. The germline V gene encodes CDR1 LGHDT and CDR2 YNNKEL (reference sequence). CDR3 length equals 18 residues. The CDR3 protein is CASSQDRWTGRFYSPLHF. CDR3 bases: TGTGCCAGCAGCCAAGATCGGTGGACAGGGAGGTTTTATTCACCCCTCCACTTT.

The chain joins TRBV7-2 to TRBJ1-2, with a possible D match to TRBD1 (5 bases). CDR1 and CDR2 from the germline V gene are SGHTA and FQGNSA. The germline V and J ends were trimmed by 2 bases and 4 bases, with 20 bases remaining between them. CDR3 length: 17 amino acids. CDR3 residues: CASSLSGGAFGLYGYTF. CDR3 sequence (DNA): TGTGCCAGCAGCTTATCGGGGGGAGCCTTTGGTCTCTATGGCTACACCTTC.

V and J are TRBV7-9 and TRBJ1-6, with D possibly TRBD1 on 6 matching bases. The length of the CDR3 is 18 residues. V was cut by 1 base and J by 5 bases, with 18 bases left in between. The germline V gene encodes CDR1 SEHNR and CDR2 FQNEAQ (reference sequence). The CDR3 protein is CASSLGRGGASDNSPLHF. In DNA, the CDR3 is TGTGCCAGCAGCTTAGGGCGGGGGGGCGCGAGCGATAATTCACCCCTCCACTTT.

The chain combines TRBV2 with TRBJ2-7, with D possibly TRBD2 on 6 matching bases. Trimming took off 5 bases at V and 6 bases at J, with 8 bases between the two ends. This CDR3 region has 11 residues. Germline V gene sequence: CDR1 SNHLY, CDR2 FYNNEI. The CDR3 loop is CASSRRGEQYF. CDR3 DNA sequence: TGTGCCAGCAGTAGGAGGGGCGAGCAGTACTTC.

This chain links TRBV19 with TRBJ1-1, with D hard to call. V lost 4 bases to trimming and J lost 4 bases, with 10 bases between them. Germline CDR1 and CDR2: LNHDA and SQIVND (reference sequence). The CDR3 is 13 amino acids. In DNA, the CDR3 is TGTGCCAGTAGTACCTTGGCGGGCACTGAAGCTTTCTTT. Its protein is CASSTLAGTEAFF.

The chain is built from TRBV4-3 and TRBJ1-2; 8 bases are a match to TRBD1. This CDR3 is built from 15 residues. Germline V gene data show CDR1 as LGHNA and CDR2 as YSLEER. V shed 1 base, J shed 8 bases, and the junction held 9 bases outside the gene matches. CDR3 sequence (DNA): TGCGCCAGCAGCCAAGTAAACAGGGGGGGGAAAGGCTACACCTTC. Translated, it gives CASSQVNRGGKGYTF.

The chain carries TRBV7-2 and TRBJ1-2; 8 nucleotides match TRBD1. CDR3 length equals 14 residues. Germline V CDR1 and CDR2: SGHTA, FQGNSA. Trimming removed 4 bases from V and 8 bases from J; junction bases left unmatched: 9. CDR3 amino acids: CASSSRTGLEGYTF. Here the CDR3 DNA reads TGTGCCAGCAGCTCGCGGACAGGGTTAGAGGGCTACACCTTC.

V is TRBV24-1 and J is TRBJ2-5, with D possibly matching TRBD1 (8 bases). CDR1 is KGHDR and CDR2 is SFDVKD in the germline V gene. The CDR3 spans 16 residues. V shed 3 bases and J shed 4 bases, with 17 bases lying between them. The CDR3 DNA reads as TGTGCCACCAGTGATCCTACAGGGGGGGGCACAGAGACCCAGTACTTC. Translation gives CATSDPTGGGTETQYF.

The gene calls are TRBV10-3 and TRBJ1-5; no clear D gene. CDR3 length: 14 amino acids. Germline V gene data show CDR1 as ENHRY and CDR2 as SYGVKD. Between the trimmed V and J ends, which lost 3 bases and 0 bases, there was a span of 6 bases. The CDR3 is CAISDDISNQPQHF. As DNA, the CDR3 is TGTGCCATCAGTGACGACATTAGCAATCAGCCCCAGCATTTT.